This paragraph covers one T cell receptor (beta chain) sequence. This CDR3 has 13 amino acids. From germline, CDR1 is SQVTM and CDR2 ANQGSEA. V was pared by 6 bases and J by 3 bases, with 6 bases of the junction left unmatched. The data were taken from a study of blood T cell repertoires in COVID-19. About the research overall: PBMCs, B-cell-depleted T cells, or T cells provided the cDNA or gDNA that made up the material.

Under the authors' procedure: Reference gene primers were amplified, and this amplification served to estimate nucleated cell counts. Clones were sequenced by immunoSEQ multiplex PCR, and TCRdb holds only the in-frame ones, with some missing. V and J calls and clone size are as listed in that table; D and trimming were resolved from the DNA. Among fewer than 95,000 clones, about 74% were seen once, and the ten largest hold around 4%. The Seattle patients joined while their infection was active and were tracked longitudinally afterward. The genes are TRBV29-1 and TRBJ2-7; TRBD1 matches at 9 bases. Sequencing used peripheral blood. The clonotype comes from a man between 65 and 85 years old with COVID-19, enrolled during active disease. The CDR3 nucleotides are TGCAGCGTCCCGGGACAGGGCAACTACGAGCAGTACTTC. Its translation: CSVPGQGNYEQYF.